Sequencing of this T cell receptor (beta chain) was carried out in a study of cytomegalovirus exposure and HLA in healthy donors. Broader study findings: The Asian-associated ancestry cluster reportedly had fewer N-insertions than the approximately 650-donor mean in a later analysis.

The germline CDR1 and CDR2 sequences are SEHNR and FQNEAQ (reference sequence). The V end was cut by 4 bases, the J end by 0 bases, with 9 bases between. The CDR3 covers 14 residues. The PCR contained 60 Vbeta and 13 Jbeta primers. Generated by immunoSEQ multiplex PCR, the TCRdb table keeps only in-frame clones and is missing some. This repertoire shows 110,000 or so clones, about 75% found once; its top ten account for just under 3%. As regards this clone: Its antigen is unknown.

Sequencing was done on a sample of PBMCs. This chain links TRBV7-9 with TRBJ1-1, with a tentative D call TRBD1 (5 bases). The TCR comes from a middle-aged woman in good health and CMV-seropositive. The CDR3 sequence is CASSSRQLNTEAFF. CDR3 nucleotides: TGTGCCAGCAGCTCGAGACAGTTGAACACTGAAGCTTTCTTT.